This T cell receptor (beta chain) was identified during a study of cytomegalovirus exposure and HLA in healthy donors. General study results and limits: Under in vitro conditions, a few CMV-associated chains were confirmed as specific for CMV antigens.

The CDR3 consists of 15 residues. From germline, CDR1 is SGDLS and CDR2 YYNGEE. V shed 1 base and J shed 7 bases, with 17 bases lying between them. Worth noting for this clone: Its specificity is unknown.

The repertoire was sequenced with immunoSEQ multiplex PCR; TCRdb's copy has only in-frame clones and lacks some. The sample has over 150,000 clones, 80% to 90% seen once. It was the approximately 110-subject validation cohort, separate from the roughly 700-subject first cohort, to which the donors belonged. The clonotype was recovered from a woman under 30 in good health and CMV-seronegative. The rearrangement links TRBV9 to TRBJ1-1; D possibly corresponds to TRBD1 (5 bases). Sequenced input: PBMCs. CDR3 sequence: CASSVQGSGPSEAFF. The DNA of the CDR3 is TGTGCCAGCAGCGTACAGGGTTCCGGTCCCAGTGAAGCTTTCTTT.